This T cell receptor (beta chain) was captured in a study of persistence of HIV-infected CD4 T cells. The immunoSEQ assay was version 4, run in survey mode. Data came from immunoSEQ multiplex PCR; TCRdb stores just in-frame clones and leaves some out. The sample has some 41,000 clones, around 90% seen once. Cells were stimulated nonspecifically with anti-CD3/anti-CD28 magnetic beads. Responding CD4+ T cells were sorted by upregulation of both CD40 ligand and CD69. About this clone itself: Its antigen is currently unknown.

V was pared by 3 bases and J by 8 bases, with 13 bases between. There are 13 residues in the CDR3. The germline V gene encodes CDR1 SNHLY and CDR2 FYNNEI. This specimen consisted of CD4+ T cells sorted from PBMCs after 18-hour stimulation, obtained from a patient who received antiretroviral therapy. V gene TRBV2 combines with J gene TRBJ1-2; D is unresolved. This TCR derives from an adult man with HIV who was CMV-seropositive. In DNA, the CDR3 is TGTGCCAGCAGTGAGGAGCTAGCAGGAGGCTACACCTTC. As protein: CASSEELAGGYTF.